Listed below are T cell receptor beta chains from one sample, sequenced in a study of metastatic and nonmetastatic thyroid tumors. TCRdb reanalyzed the PCR reads with MiXCR. The sample has tens of thousands of clones; approximately 20% are singletons. Material for sequencing was tumor tissue. These receptors all come from a female donor with papillary thyroid cancer or a benign thyroid nodule (not recorded which). Some clones in this sample may be carry-over from other donors' samples. The CDR3 runs from the conserved cysteine through the conserved F or W. D genes are given only for firm matches. Size is omitted from some rows. Given values are once, few, many or a class for expanded clones.

TRBV29-1	TRBD2	many	TRBJ2-1	CSGFSGTRGNEQFF	TGCAGCGGTTTTAGCGGGACCCGAGGGAATGAGCAGTTCTTC
TRBV11-1	TRBD1	NA	TRBJ1-3	CAGSPRKGQISGNTIYF	TGTGCCGGCAGCCCGAGAAAGGGACAGATCTCTGGAAACACCATATATTTT
TRBV6-5	NA	many	TRBJ2-3	CASSSSQDTQYF	TGTGCCAGCAGTTCCTCCCAAGATACGCAGTATTTT
TRBV30	TRBD1	NA	TRBJ1-6	CASIRQGEYNSPLHF	TGTGCCTCGATTCGTCAGGGGGAGTATAATTCACCCCTCCACTTT
TRBV3-1	NA	few	TRBJ1-4	CASSQPQGGNEKLFF	TGTGCCAGCAGCCAACCACAGGGCGGTAATGAAAAACTGTTTTTT
TRBV6-1	NA	NA	TRBJ1-1	CASRGRRSADTEAFF	TGTGCCAGCAGGGGCAGGCGGTCTGCGGACACTGAAGCTTTCTTT
TRBV6-5	NA	medium-sized	TRBJ1-1	CASSYKGVAFF	TGTGCCAGCAGTTACAAGGGGGTGGCTTTCTTT
TRBV7-7	TRBD2	many	TRBJ2-2	CASSLTSAVTGELFF	TGTGCTAGCAGCCTTACTAGCGCCGTCACCGGGGAGCTGTTTTTT
TRBV24-1	NA	many	TRBJ2-5	CATSDPNSGETQYF	TGTGCCACCAGTGATCCTAATAGTGGGGAGACCCAGTACTTC
TRBV7-2	NA	many	TRBJ2-7	CASSFVGDGAYEQYF	TGTGCCAGCAGCTTTGTTGGGGACGGCGCCTACGAGCAGTACTTC
TRBV2	TRBD1	NA	TRBJ1-6	CASSGLGQGDNSPLHF	TGTGCCAGCTCGGGGTTGGGACAGGGCGATAATTCACCCCTCCACTTT
TRBV5-6	NA	many	TRBJ2-3	CASSPRPSRGQYF	TGTGCCAGCAGCCCCCGACCCTCTCGGGGGCAGTATTTT
TRBV19	TRBD2	NA	TRBJ2-1	CASSFRAGGSYNEQFF	TGTGCCAGTAGTTTCCGAGCGGGAGGCTCCTACAATGAGCAGTTCTTC
TRBV6-2/TRBV6-3	TRBD1	NA	TRBJ1-5	CAAWTGGNQPQHF	TGTGCCGCATGGACAGGGGGCAATCAGCCCCAACATTTT
TRBV12-3/TRBV12-4	TRBD2	many	TRBJ2-3	CASSLRAGGPVTQYF	TGTGCCAGCAGTCTCAGGGCGGGAGGGCCGGTTACGCAGTATTTT
TRBV6-1	TRBD1	many	TRBJ1-1	CASRGQVGRTEAFF	TGTGCCAGCAGGGGACAGGTCGGGCGCACTGAAGCTTTCTTT
TRBV29-1	NA	many	TRBJ2-2	CSVQGANTGELFF	TGCAGCGTTCAGGGCGCGAACACCGGGGAGCTGTTTTTT
TRBV7-2	NA	many	TRBJ2-1	CASSLEGYGYNEQFF	TGTGCCAGCAGCTTAGAAGGCTACGGATACAATGAGCAGTTCTTC
TRBV11-3	NA	many	TRBJ1-2	CASSLGDFIYGYTF	TGTGCCAGCAGCTTAGGAGACTTTATCTATGGCTACACCTTC
TRBV12-3/TRBV12-4	NA	many	TRBJ2-1	CASTVRQRSYNEQFF	TGTGCCAGCACGGTGAGACAACGCTCCTACAATGAGCAGTTCTTC
TRBV2	NA	many	TRBJ2-3	CASSEQRQNTDTQYF	TGTGCCAGCAGTGAACAGAGGCAGAACACAGATACGCAGTATTTT